The 22 T cell receptor beta chains reported below all come from one sample, sequenced in a study of blood T cell repertoires in COVID-19. Generated by immunoSEQ multiplex PCR, the TCRdb table keeps only in-frame clones and is missing some. The sample contains 95,000 to 120,000 clones, around 64% of which appear only once. The sample was peripheral blood. These receptors were obtained from a woman between 40 and 55 years old with acute or convalescent COVID-19.

The table lists this clone with a count of one. This rearrangement joins TRBV2 to TRBJ1-6; 7 nucleotides agree with TRBD1. Germline-derived CDR1 and CDR2 are SNHLY and FYNNEI. The CDR3 has 17 residues. Losses at the gene ends were 3 bases for V and 6 bases for J; bases not matched to a gene: 11. The CDR3 DNA is TGTGCCAGCAGTGATACCTCTTCCGGGACAGCTAATTCACCCCTCCACTTT. Residues: CASSDTSSGTANSPLHF.

A remark on this clone: The same CDR3 arises from other DNA sequences in this sample as well. V usage is TRBV19 and J usage is TRBJ2-5; the D gene is possibly TRBD1 (6 bases). The CDR3 covers 14 residues. Germline V gene sequence: CDR1 LNHDA, CDR2 SQIVND (reference sequence). The V and J ends lost 1 base and 1 base respectively, with 7 bases between them. CDR3 nucleotides: TGTGCCAGTAGTATAGGCAGGGGCCAAGAGACCCAGTACTTC. Its translation is CASSIGRGQETQYF.

This rearrangement joins TRBV2 to TRBJ2-3; 7 bases fit TRBD1. The germline V gene encodes CDR1 SNHLY and CDR2 FYNNEI. The CDR3 consists of 15 residues. The ends lost 7 bases at V and 4 bases at J; junction bases unmatched: 11. The CDR3 DNA reads as TGTGCCAGCAACGAGGGGGCTAGGGGCGCAGATACGCAGTATTTT. This translates into CASNEGARGADTQYF. The entire variable domain, with the rest obtained from reference TRBV2 and TRBJ2-3, is as follows: EPEVTQTPSHQVTQMGQEVILRCVPISNHLYFYWYRQILGQKVEFLVSFYNNEISEKSEIFDDQFSVERPDGSNFTLKIRSTKLEDSAMYFCASNEGARGADTQYFGPGTRLTVL.

The CDR3 coding sequence is TGTGCCAGCAAAGTACTAGCGGACTCCTACGAGCAGTACTTC. Its translation: CASKVLADSYEQYF. This chain links TRBV2 with TRBJ2-7, with TRBD2 matching 8 bases. CDR3 length: 14 residues. From germline, CDR1 is SNHLY and CDR2 FYNNEI. The V and J ends lost 7 bases and 0 bases, in that order; junction bases with no gene match: 5.

CDR3 loop: CASSLSGSGNYEQYF. The CDR3 DNA is TGTGCCAGCAGTTTATCAGGGTCGGGGAACTACGAGCAGTACTTC. The chain has TRBV27 and TRBJ2-7; weak D call: TRBD2 (5 bases). The CDR3 runs 15 residues. Germline values: CDR1 MNHEY, CDR2 SMNVEV (reference sequence). With 0 bases removed from V and 3 bases from J, the gap between germline ends came to 12 bases.

The chain uses TRBV11-3 and TRBJ2-3; a possible D gene is TRBD2 (5 bases). Germline lookup yields CDR1 SGHNT and CDR2 YENEEA. The ends were cut back, 5 bases at V and 7 bases at J, with 13 bases in the middle. The CDR3 consists of 13 residues. CDR3 in amino acids: CASSGGWRNTQYF. In nucleotides, the CDR3 is TGTGCCAGCAGCGGCGGGTGGAGAAATACGCAGTATTTT.

This clone came up many times. The V and J genes are TRBV5-4 and TRBJ2-2; 9 bases line up with TRBD1. With V trimmed by 7 bases and J by 4 bases, 11 bases remained unmatched. The germline V gene has CDR1 SGHNT and CDR2 YYREEE (reference sequence). The CDR3 contains 16 residues. As DNA, the CDR3 is TGTGCCAGCCAATCCCGGACAGGGGCTACCACCGGGGAGCTGTTTTTT. Its protein product is CASQSRTGATTGELFF.

This sequence joins TRBV7-2 and TRBJ1-3; 7 positions agree with TRBD1. The CDR3 totals 17 residues. J lost 3 bases, V lost 3 bases, and 11 bases had no gene match. Germline V gene data show CDR1 as SGHTA and CDR2 as FQGNSA. CDR3 region: CASSFSPRTGFGNTIYF. CDR3 sequence (DNA): TGTGCCAGCAGCTTCTCCCCGCGGACAGGCTTTGGAAACACCATATATTTT.

This sequence joins TRBV3-1 (or the pseudogene TRBV3-2) and TRBJ2-7, with D possibly matching TRBD1 (5 bases). This CDR3 region has 13 residues. Trimming took off 6 bases at V and 0 bases at J, with 9 bases between the two ends. CDR1 and CDR2 from the germline V gene are LGHDT and YNNKEL (reference sequence). CDR3 protein: CASSRGNSYEQYF. CDR3 in DNA: TGTGCCAGCAGTAGGGGCAACTCCTACGAGCAGTACTTC.

In this sample, this clone turned up a few times. This chain uses TRBV5-1 with TRBJ1-1; TRBD1 agrees at 8 bases. Germline V gene data show CDR1 as SGHRS and CDR2 as YFSETQ. There are 14 residues in the CDR3. The ends lost 4 bases at V and 1 base at J; junction bases unmatched: 3. Here the CDR3 reads CASSGGQGNTEAFF. CDR3 nucleotides: TGCGCCAGCAGCGGAGGACAGGGGAACACTGAAGCTTTCTTT.

This chain connects TRBV7-2 to TRBJ1-1, with 7 bases fitting TRBD1. The CDR3 loop spans 12 amino acids. Trimming at V came to 5 bases and at J to 9 bases, leaving 6 bases not matched to a gene. The germline V gene encodes CDR1 SGHTA and CDR2 FQGNSA. CDR3 DNA sequence: TGTGCCAGCAGCACACAGGGGTTGAAAGCTTTCTTT. This sequence encodes CASSTQGLKAFF.

V gene TRBV5-1 combines with J gene TRBJ2-2; TRBD2 might be the D (6 bases). CDR1 and CDR2 from the germline V gene are SGHRS and YFSETQ. Trimming removed 4 bases from V and 1 base from J, with 14 bases in between. The CDR3 is made up of 16 amino acids. CDR3 DNA: TGCGCCAGCAGCACAAGAGGAGGGGAGAACACCGGGGAGCTGTTTTTT. Residues: CASSTRGGENTGELFF.

This chain connects TRBV5-6 to TRBJ2-7, with TRBD2 as a possible D gene (7 bases). Germline lookup yields CDR1 SGHDT and CDR2 YYEEEE. Deletions cut 4 bases from V and 5 bases from J, with 22 bases between. The CDR3 is made up of 16 amino acids. The CDR3 nucleotides read TGTGCCAGCAGCCAAGATCGGGGGGCCTATCTTAACGAGCAGTACTTC. It codes for CASSQDRGAYLNEQYF.

The chain employs TRBV3-1 (or the pseudogene TRBV3-2) and TRBJ2-5; 7 bases line up with TRBD1. With V trimmed by 4 bases and J by 2 bases, 10 bases remained unmatched. Germline assignment: CDR1 LGHDT and CDR2 YNNKEL (reference sequence). The CDR3 contains 16 residues. The CDR3 coding sequence is TGTGCCAGCAGCCCTTATTTACAGGGGCAGCAAGAGACCCAGTACTTC. As protein: CASSPYLQGQQETQYF.

The rearrangement uses TRBV30 and TRBJ2-3; 7 bases match TRBD1. The CDR3 runs 12 residues. Germline trimming cut 5 bases from V and 1 base from J; bases unmatched to any gene: 0. CDR1 and CDR2 (germline): GTSNPN, SVGIG (reference sequence). The CDR3 is CAWDRGTDTQYF. In nucleotides, the CDR3 is TGTGCCTGGGACAGGGGCACAGATACGCAGTATTTT.

The rearrangement uses TRBV6-2 or TRBV6-3 and TRBJ1-2; D is uncertain. V was pared by 2 bases and J by 2 bases, with 6 bases between. This CDR3 has 13 amino acids. The germline CDR1 and CDR2 sequences are MNHEY and SVGEGT. CDR3 DNA sequence: TGTGCCAGCAGTTACGAAGCAAACTATGGCTACACCTTC. Its translation: CASSYEANYGYTF.

This clone was seen at least ten times. The chain combines TRBV7-2 with TRBJ1-2, with a tentative D call TRBD1 (5 bases). This CDR3 contains 14 residues. Germline lookup yields CDR1 SGHTA and CDR2 FQGNSA. Trimming took off 5 bases at V and 4 bases at J, with 14 bases between the two ends. Here the CDR3 DNA reads TGTGCCAGCAGCGTAGTCGACAGACTCTATGGCTACACCTTC. This gives the protein CASSVVDRLYGYTF.

The CDR3 reads CASSLAIRGNTEAFF. CDR3 DNA: TGCGCCAGCAGCTTGGCCATTAGGGGGAACACTGAAGCTTTCTTT. The genes are TRBV5-1 and TRBJ1-1, with TRBD1 as a possible D gene (5 bases). In germline, CDR1 is SGHRS, CDR2 YFSETQ. This CDR3 comprises 15 residues. V was clipped by 0 bases and J by 1 base, with 10 bases between them.

CDR3: CASSLGQIDQPQHF. The CDR3, as DNA: TGTGCCAGCAGCCTAGGACAGATAGATCAGCCCCAGCATTTT. The chain recombines TRBV3-1 (or the pseudogene TRBV3-2) with TRBJ1-5, with D possibly TRBD1 on 6 matching bases. Trimming removed 4 bases from V and 5 bases from J, with 12 bases in between. CDR1 is LGHDT, CDR2 YNNKEL, per germline (reference sequence). This CDR3 contains 14 residues.

J is TRBJ2-7 and V is TRBV4-3; D remains unclear. CDR1 and CDR2 from the germline V gene are LGHNA and YSLEER. Trimming left V 0 bases short and J 5 bases short, with 8 bases between. This CDR3 is 13 amino acids long. The CDR3 spells CASSQDAQDEQYF. The DNA of the CDR3 is TGCGCCAGCAGCCAAGATGCTCAGGACGAGCAGTACTTC.

The rearrangement joins TRBV4-3 to TRBJ2-5, with TRBD2 matching over 11 bases. Trimming at V came to 1 base and at J to 5 bases, leaving 9 bases not matched to a gene. Germline loops: CDR1 LGHNA, CDR2 YSLEER. The CDR3 totals 17 residues. The CDR3: CASSQASSGGAYETQYF. CDR3 bases: TGCGCCAGCAGCCAAGCCAGTAGCGGGGGGGCCTATGAGACCCAGTACTTC.

This clone was detected a few times. The chain uses TRBV27 and TRBJ1-5; TRBD1 is a possible D gene (5 bases). The CDR3 is 15 residues long. V shed 2 bases and J shed 11 bases, with 19 bases lying between them. The germline V gene encodes CDR1 MNHEY and CDR2 SMNVEV (reference sequence). The CDR3 DNA is TGTGCCAGCAGTTTAGGGGTGGCGGGGGTGAAAGCCCAGCATTTT. Its protein is CASSLGVAGVKAQHF.